Listed below are T cell receptor beta chains from one sample, sequenced in a study of blood T cells in healthy people across ages. TCRdb itself ran the 5' RACE reads through MiXCR, one entry per CDR3 protein. The sample lists about a million distinct CDR3 sequences; more than 30% were seen once. The sequenced material came from blood. Receptor source: a man between 18 and 29 years old in good health. The conserved cysteine and the conserved F or W are not part of the CDR3 here.

V: TRBV12-3/TRBV12-4
length: 11
J: TRBJ1-5
CDR3: ASRDGLNQPQH

V: TRBV20-1
length: 11
J: TRBJ2-3
CDR3: SAGPGGRDTQY

V: TRBV4-1
length: 15
J: TRBJ2-3
CDR3: ASSQDPPGGPADTQY

V: TRBV7-2
length: 13
J: TRBJ1-2
CDR3: ASSLRGGREAGYT

V: TRBV7-9
length: 16
J: TRBJ2-1
CDR3: ASSSARATAPSYNEQF

V: TRBV20-1
length: 12
J: TRBJ2-3
CDR3: SAIGTDRTDTQY

V: TRBV20-1
length: 10
J: TRBJ2-7
CDR3: SASSADFEQY

V: TRBV7-2
length: 11
J: TRBJ1-1
CDR3: ASSRDRGTEAF

V: TRBV9
length: 12
J: TRBJ2-3
CDR3: ASSGGTSTDTQY

V: TRBV12-3/TRBV12-4
length: 13
J: TRBJ2-1
CDR3: ASVRLAGVGGEQF

V: TRBV6-5
length: 15
J: TRBJ1-2
CDR3: ASSYSSRDSLTYGYT

V: TRBV7-9
length: 13
J: TRBJ1-5
CDR3: ASSPSALYNQPQH

V: TRBV11-1
length: 13
J: TRBJ1-2
CDR3: ASSGSTTTNYGYT